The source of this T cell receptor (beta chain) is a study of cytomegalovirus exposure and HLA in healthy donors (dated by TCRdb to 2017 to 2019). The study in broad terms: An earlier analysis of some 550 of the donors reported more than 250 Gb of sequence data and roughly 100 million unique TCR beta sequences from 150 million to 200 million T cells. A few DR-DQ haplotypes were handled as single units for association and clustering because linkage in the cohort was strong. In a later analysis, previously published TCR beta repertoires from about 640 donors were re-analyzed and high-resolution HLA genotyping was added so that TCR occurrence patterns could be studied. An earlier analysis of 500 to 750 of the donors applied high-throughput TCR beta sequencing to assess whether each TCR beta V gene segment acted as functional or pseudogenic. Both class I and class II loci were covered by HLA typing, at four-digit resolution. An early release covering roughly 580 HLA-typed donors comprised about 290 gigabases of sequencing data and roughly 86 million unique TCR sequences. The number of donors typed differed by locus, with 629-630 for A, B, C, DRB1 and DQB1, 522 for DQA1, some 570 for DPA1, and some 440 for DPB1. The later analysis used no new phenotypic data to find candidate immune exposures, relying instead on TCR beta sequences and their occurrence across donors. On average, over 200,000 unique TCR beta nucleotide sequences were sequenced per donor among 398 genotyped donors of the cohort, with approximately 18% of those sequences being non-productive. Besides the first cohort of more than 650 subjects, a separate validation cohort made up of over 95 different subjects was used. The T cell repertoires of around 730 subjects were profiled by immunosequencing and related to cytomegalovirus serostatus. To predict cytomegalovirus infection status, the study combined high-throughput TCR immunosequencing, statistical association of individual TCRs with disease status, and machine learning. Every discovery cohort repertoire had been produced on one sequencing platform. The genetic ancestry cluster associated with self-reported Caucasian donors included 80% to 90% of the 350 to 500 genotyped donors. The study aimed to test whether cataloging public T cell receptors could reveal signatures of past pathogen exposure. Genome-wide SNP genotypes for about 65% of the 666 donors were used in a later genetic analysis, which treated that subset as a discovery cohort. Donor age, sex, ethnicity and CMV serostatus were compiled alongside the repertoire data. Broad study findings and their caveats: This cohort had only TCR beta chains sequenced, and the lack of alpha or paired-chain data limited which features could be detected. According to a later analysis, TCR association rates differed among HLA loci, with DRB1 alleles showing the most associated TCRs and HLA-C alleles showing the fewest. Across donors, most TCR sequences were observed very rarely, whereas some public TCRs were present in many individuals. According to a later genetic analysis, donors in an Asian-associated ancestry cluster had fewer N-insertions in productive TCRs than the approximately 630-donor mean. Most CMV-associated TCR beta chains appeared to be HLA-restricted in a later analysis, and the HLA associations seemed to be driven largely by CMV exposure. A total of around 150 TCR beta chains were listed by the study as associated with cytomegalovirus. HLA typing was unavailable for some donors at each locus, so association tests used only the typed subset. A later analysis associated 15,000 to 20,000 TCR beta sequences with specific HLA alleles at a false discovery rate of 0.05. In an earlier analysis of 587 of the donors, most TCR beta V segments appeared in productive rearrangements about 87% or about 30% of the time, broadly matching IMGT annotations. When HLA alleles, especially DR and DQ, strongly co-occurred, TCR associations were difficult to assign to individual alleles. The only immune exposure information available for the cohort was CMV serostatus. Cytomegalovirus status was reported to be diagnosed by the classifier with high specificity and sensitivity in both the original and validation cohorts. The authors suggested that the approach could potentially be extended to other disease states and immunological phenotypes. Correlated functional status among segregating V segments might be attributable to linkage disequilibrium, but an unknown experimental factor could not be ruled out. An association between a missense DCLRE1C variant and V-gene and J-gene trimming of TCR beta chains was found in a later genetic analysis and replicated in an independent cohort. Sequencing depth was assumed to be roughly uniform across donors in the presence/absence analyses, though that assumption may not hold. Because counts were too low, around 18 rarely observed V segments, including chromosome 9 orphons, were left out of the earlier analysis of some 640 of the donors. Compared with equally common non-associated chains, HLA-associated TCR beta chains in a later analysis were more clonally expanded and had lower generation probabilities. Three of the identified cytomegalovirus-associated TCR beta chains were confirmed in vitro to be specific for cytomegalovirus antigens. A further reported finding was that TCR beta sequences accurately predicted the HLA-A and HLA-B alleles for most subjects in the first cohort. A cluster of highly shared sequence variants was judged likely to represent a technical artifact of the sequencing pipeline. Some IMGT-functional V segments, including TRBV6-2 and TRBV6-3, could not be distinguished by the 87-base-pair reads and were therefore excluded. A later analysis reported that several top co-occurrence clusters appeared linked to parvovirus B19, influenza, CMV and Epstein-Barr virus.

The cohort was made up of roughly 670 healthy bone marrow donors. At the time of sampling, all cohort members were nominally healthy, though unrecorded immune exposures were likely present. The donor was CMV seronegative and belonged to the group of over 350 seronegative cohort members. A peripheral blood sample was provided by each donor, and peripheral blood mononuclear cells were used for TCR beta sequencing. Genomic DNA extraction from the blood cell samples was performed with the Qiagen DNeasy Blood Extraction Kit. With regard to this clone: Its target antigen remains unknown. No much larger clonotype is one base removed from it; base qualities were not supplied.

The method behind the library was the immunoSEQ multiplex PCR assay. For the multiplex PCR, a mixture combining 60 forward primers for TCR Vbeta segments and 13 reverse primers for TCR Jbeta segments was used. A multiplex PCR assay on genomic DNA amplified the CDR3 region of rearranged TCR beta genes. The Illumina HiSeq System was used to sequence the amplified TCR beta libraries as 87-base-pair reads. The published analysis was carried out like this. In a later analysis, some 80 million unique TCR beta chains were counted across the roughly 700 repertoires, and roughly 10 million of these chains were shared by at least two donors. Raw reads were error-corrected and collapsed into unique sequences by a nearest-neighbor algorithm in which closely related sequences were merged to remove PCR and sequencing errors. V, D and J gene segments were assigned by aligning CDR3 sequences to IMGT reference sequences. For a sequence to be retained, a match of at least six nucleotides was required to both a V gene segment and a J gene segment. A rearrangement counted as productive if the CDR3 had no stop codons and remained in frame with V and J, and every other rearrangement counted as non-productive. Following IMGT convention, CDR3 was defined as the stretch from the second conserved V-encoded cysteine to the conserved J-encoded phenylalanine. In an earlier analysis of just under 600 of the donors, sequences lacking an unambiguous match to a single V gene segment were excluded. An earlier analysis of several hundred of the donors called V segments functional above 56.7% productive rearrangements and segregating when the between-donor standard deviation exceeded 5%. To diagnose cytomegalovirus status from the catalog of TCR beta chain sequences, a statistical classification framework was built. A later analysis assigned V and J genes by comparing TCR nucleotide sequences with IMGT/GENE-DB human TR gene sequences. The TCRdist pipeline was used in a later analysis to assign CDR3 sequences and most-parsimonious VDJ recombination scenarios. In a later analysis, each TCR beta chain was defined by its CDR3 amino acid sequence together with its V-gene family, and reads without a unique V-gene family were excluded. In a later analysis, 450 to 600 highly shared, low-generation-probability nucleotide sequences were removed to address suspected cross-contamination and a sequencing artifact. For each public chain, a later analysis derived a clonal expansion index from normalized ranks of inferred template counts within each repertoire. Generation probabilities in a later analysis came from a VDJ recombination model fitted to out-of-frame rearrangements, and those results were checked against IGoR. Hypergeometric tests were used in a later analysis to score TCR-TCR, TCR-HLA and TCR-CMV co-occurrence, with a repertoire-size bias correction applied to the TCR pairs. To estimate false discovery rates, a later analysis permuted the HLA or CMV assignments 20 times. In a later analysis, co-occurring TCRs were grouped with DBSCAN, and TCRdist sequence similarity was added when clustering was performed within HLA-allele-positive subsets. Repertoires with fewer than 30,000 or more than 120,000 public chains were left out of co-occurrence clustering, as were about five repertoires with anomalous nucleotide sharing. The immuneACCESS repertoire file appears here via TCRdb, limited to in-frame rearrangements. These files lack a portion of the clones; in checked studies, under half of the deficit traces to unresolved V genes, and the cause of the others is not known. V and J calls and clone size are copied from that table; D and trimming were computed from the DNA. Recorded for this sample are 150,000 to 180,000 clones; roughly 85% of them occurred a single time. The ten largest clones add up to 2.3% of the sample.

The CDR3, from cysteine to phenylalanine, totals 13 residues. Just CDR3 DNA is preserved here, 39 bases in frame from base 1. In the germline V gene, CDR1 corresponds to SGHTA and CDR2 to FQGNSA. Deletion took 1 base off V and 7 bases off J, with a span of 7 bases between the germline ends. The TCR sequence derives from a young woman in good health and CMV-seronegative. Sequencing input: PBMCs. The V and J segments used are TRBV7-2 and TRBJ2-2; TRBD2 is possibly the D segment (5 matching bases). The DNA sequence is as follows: TGTGCCAGCAGCTTAGTTGGAGGCGGGGAGCTGTTTTTT. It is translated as CASSLVGGGELFF.